One and the same sample provided the 9 T cell receptor beta chains below, sequenced in a study of T cell responses to AZD1222 COVID-19 vaccine. TCRdb's table, derived via immunoSEQ multiplex PCR, lists solely in-frame clones and lacks some. The sample lists roughly 86,000 clones, 85% occurring once. The input for sequencing was peripheral blood, taken 28 days after the second AZD1222 dose. The receptor set was obtained from an adult who received the AZD1222 COVID-19 vaccine.

The chain recombines TRBV29-1 with TRBJ2-5; the match to TRBD2 covers 8 bases. After removal of 6 bases from V and 2 bases from J, the junction contained 2 bases not matched to a gene. The CDR3 is 12 amino acids. CDR1 and CDR2 (germline): SQVTM, ANQGSEA. CDR3 bases: TGCAGCGTCGGGGGGGGACAAGAGACCCAGTACTTC. This codes for CSVGGGQETQYF. Filled out from reference TRBV29-1 and TRBJ2-5, the complete variable domain reads SAVISQKPSRDICQRGTSLTIQCQVDSQVTMMFWYRQQPGQSLTLIATANQGSEATYESGFVIDKFPISRPNLTFSTLTVSNMSPEDSSIYLCSVGGGQETQYFGPGTRLLVL.

The chain links TRBV29-1 to TRBJ1-2; no clear D gene. Per the germline V gene, CDR1 is SQVTM and CDR2 is ANQGSEA. This CDR3 is built from 12 residues. The CDR3 nucleotides read TGCATCGTCTACGCCGGCGGCTATGGCTACACCTTC. Protein product: CIVYAGGYGYTF.

The CDR3 is CASSYFPAGGQSEQFF. CDR3 coding DNA: TGTGCCAGCAGTTACTTCCCGGCGGGGGGGCAGAGTGAGCAGTTCTTC. The chain links TRBV6-5 to TRBJ2-1; the match to TRBD2 covers 9 bases. This CDR3 has 16 residues. The V segment lost 1 base and the J segment 9 bases; nucleotides outside the gene matches: 10. Germline V gene lookup returns CDR1 MNHEY and CDR2 SVGAGI.

The chain combines TRBV11-2 with TRBJ2-7; 8 nucleotides agree with TRBD1. From germline, CDR1 is SGHAT and CDR2 FQNNGV. V lost 5 bases, J lost 3 bases, and 12 bases stayed unmatched. This CDR3 is 16 amino acids long. Here the CDR3 DNA reads TGTGCCAGCAGCCCGCTCCGACGACAGGGGAACTACGAGCAGTACTTC. It translates to CASSPLRRQGNYEQYF.

This clone was picked up one time. V usage is TRBV19 and J usage is TRBJ1-2; 7 nucleotides line up with TRBD1. This CDR3 spans 14 amino acids. J lost 2 bases, V lost 9 bases, and 9 bases had no gene match. The germline V gene has CDR1 LNHDA and CDR2 SQIVND (reference sequence). In nucleotides, the CDR3 is TGTGCCAGGACCCACGACAGGGAAAACTATGGCTACACCTTC. Translating it yields CARTHDRENYGYTF. Complete variable domain (other parts from reference TRBV19 and TRBJ1-2): DGGITQSPKYLFRKEGQNVTLSCEQNLNHDAMYWYRQDPGQGLRLIYYSQIVNDFQKGDIAEGYSVSREKKESFPLTVTSAQKNPTAFYLCARTHDRENYGYTFGSGTRLTVV.

This CDR3 is CASSIREGAKNIQYF. The CDR3 DNA reads TGTGCCAGTAGTATACGGGAGGGGGCCAAAAACATTCAGTACTTC. The V and J genes are TRBV19 and TRBJ2-4, with TRBD2 matching 8 bases. There are 15 residues in the CDR3. V lost 2 bases to trimming and J lost 1 base; unmatched junction nucleotides: 1. Per germline, CDR1 LNHDA and CDR2 SQIVND (reference sequence).

The CDR3 region has the DNA TGTGCCAGCAGTCCCGGACAGCGCTACGAGCAGTACTTC. Protein: CASSPGQRYEQYF. The chain recombines TRBV6-5 with TRBJ2-7, with D possibly TRBD1 on 6 matching bases. The CDR3 length is 13 residues. The V gene's germline CDR1 is MNHEY and CDR2 SVGAGI. The V end was cut by 5 bases, the J end by 3 bases, with 11 bases between.

This clone has just one count. This chain connects TRBV30 to TRBJ1-3; unclear D gene. This CDR3 contains 15 residues. Looked up from germline, CDR1 is GTSNPN and CDR2 is SVGIG (reference sequence). Trimming cost V 1 base and J 5 bases, with 15 bases left between them. CDR3 nucleotides: TGTGCCTGGAGTGCCCCCGCCCCCGCCCGAAACACCATATATTTT. This encodes CAWSAPAPARNTIYF.

The V call is TRBV19, the J call TRBJ2-2; no reliable D call. V was cut by 6 bases and J by 4 bases, with 9 bases left in between. The CDR3 has 13 amino acids. Per germline, CDR1 LNHDA and CDR2 SQIVND (reference sequence). This chain's CDR3 is CASSQVFTGELFF. CDR3 bases: TGTGCCAGTAGCCAAGTTTTCACCGGGGAGCTGTTTTTT.